A selection of T cell receptor beta chains follows, all from one sample in a study of siplizumab effects on memory and regulatory T cells. This table comes from immunoSEQ multiplex PCR, and its TCRdb copy is limited to in-frame clones, with some not included. The data show some 100,000 clones, approximately 90% seen once. What was sequenced was Tregs sorted from blood. The origin of the receptors is a human donor in good health. Each CDR3 is given with its conserved first and last residue. The D gene is left open where the match is weak. For some rows the clone size is stated as once, few or many, or as a class when expanded; others skip it.

cdr3_nt: TGTGCCAGCAGTGTTCTAGCGGGACCCTACAATGAGCAGTTCTTC
cdr3_aa: CASSVLAGPYNEQFF
v_call: TRBV6-4
d_call: TRBD2
j_call: TRBJ2-1
clone_size: -

cdr3_nt: TGCGCCAGCAGCTTGGGCCGATCTGGGGCCAACGTCCTGACTTTC
cdr3_aa: CASSLGRSGANVLTF
v_call: TRBV5-1
d_call: -
j_call: TRBJ2-6
clone_size: -

cdr3_nt: TGTGCCAGCACTGAGGGGGAATATGGCTACACCTTC
cdr3_aa: CASTEGEYGYTF
v_call: TRBV28
d_call: -
j_call: TRBJ1-2
clone_size: -

cdr3_nt: TGTGCCAGCTCACCACCGGCGGTTAGCAATCAGCCCCAGCATTTT
cdr3_aa: CASSPPAVSNQPQHF
v_call: TRBV18
d_call: -
j_call: TRBJ1-5
clone_size: -

cdr3_nt: TGTGCCAGCAGTTTGTTTTCTTATGACGAGCAGTACTTC
cdr3_aa: CASSLFSYDEQYF
v_call: TRBV28
d_call: -
j_call: TRBJ2-7
clone_size: -

cdr3_nt: TGTGCCAGCAGCTTAGAGGGGACTACTGAGCAGTACTTC
cdr3_aa: CASSLEGTTEQYF
v_call: TRBV11-3
d_call: TRBD2
j_call: TRBJ2-7
clone_size: once

cdr3_nt: TGTGCCAGCAGTTTTGACGGGAGACTGAACAATGAGCAGTTCTTC
cdr3_aa: CASSFDGRLNNEQFF
v_call: TRBV7-9
d_call: -
j_call: TRBJ2-1
clone_size: -

cdr3_nt: TGTGCCAGCAGGATAATGGGACAGTCTAATGAAAAACTGTTTTTT
cdr3_aa: CASRIMGQSNEKLFF
v_call: TRBV6-1
d_call: TRBD1
j_call: TRBJ1-4
clone_size: -

cdr3_nt: TGCAGCGTTGGTACAGGGCAAGAGACCCAGTACTTC
cdr3_aa: CSVGTGQETQYF
v_call: TRBV29-1
d_call: -
j_call: TRBJ2-5
clone_size: -

cdr3_nt: TGTGCCAGCAGCTCCGGGACTAGCGGGAGCATCTACGAGCAGTACTTC
cdr3_aa: CASSSGTSGSIYEQYF
v_call: TRBV5-8
d_call: TRBD2
j_call: TRBJ2-7
clone_size: -

cdr3_nt: TGTGCCAGCAGTTTAGGGGGTAGGGTGTTCTTC
cdr3_aa: CASSLGGRVFF
v_call: TRBV27
d_call: -
j_call: TRBJ2-1
clone_size: -

cdr3_nt: TGTGCCAGCAGTTTGACAGGGGGTCAGCCCCAGCATTTT
cdr3_aa: CASSLTGGQPQHF
v_call: TRBV27
d_call: TRBD1
j_call: TRBJ1-5
clone_size: few

cdr3_nt: TGTGCCAGCAGTTATGGGGGACAGGGATACGAGCAGTACTTC
cdr3_aa: CASSYGGQGYEQYF
v_call: TRBV6-5
d_call: TRBD1
j_call: TRBJ2-7
clone_size: once

cdr3_nt: TGCGCCAGCAGCTTGGCCAGCGAATACGAGCAGTACTTC
cdr3_aa: CASSLASEYEQYF
v_call: TRBV5-1
d_call: -
j_call: TRBJ2-7
clone_size: -

cdr3_nt: TGTGCCAGCAGTGGGGGACAGGGTGTCGACGAGCAGTACTTC
cdr3_aa: CASSGGQGVDEQYF
v_call: TRBV6-1
d_call: TRBD1
j_call: TRBJ2-7
clone_size: -

cdr3_nt: TGTGCCAGCAGCTTAAGGGGCCCGAATGAAAAACTGTTTTTT
cdr3_aa: CASSLRGPNEKLFF
v_call: TRBV7-9
d_call: -
j_call: TRBJ1-4
clone_size: -

cdr3_nt: TGTGCCATCGCCCGAGTAACCACGCTTGGCTATGGCTACACCTTC
cdr3_aa: CAIARVTTLGYGYTF
v_call: TRBV10-3
d_call: -
j_call: TRBJ1-2
clone_size: -

cdr3_nt: TGTGCCAGCAGTTACAGTGCCTTTCAGCCCCAGCATTTT
cdr3_aa: CASSYSAFQPQHF
v_call: TRBV6-6
d_call: -
j_call: TRBJ1-5
clone_size: once

cdr3_nt: TGTGCCAGCAGCTTAGGGGGAATCTACAATGAGCAGTTCTTC
cdr3_aa: CASSLGGIYNEQFF
v_call: TRBV7-6
d_call: -
j_call: TRBJ2-1
clone_size: -

cdr3_nt: TGTGCCAGCAGAATAGCGGGAGGGAGCACAGATACGCAGTATTTT
cdr3_aa: CASRIAGGSTDTQYF
v_call: TRBV6-4
d_call: TRBD2
j_call: TRBJ2-3
clone_size: -

cdr3_nt: TGTGCCAGCACAAGGGACAGCTACGAGCAGTACTTC
cdr3_aa: CASTRDSYEQYF
v_call: TRBV7-9
d_call: TRBD1
j_call: TRBJ2-7
clone_size: -